The sequence of this TCR beta chain was determined in a study of blood T cell repertoires in COVID-19. Whole-study context: Sources were T cells, B-cell-depleted T cells, or PBMCs; the material itself was cDNA or gDNA.

This clone has a single count. CDR1 is SQVTM, CDR2 ANQGSEA, per germline. This CDR3 comprises 15 residues. With V trimmed by 2 bases and J by 3 bases, 7 bases remained unmatched. Recruited during active infection, patients (from Seattle) were subsequently followed longitudinally. Profiling relied on immunoSEQ multiplex PCR, and the TCRdb table lists in-frame clones only, not all of them. The repertoire includes about 340,000 clones, about 88% of them detected once, and around 7.5% sits in the top ten. Source material: peripheral blood. The sequence came from an older woman with COVID-19, enrolled during active disease. The V and J genes are TRBV29-1 and TRBJ1-2, with TRBD1 matching 9 bases. In DNA form, the CDR3 reads TGCAGCGTTGAACGCCTGGGACAGGGTCACTATGGCTACACCTTC. It specifies CSVERLGQGHYGYTF. Complete variable domain (other parts from reference TRBV29-1 and TRBJ1-2): SAVISQKPSRDICQRGTSLTIQCQVDSQVTMMFWYRQQPGQSLTLIATANQGSEATYESGFVIDKFPISRPNLTFSTLTVSNMSPEDSSIYLCSVERLGQGHYGYTFGSGTRLTVV.